Following are 22 T cell receptor beta chains from one sample sequenced in a study of cytomegalovirus exposure and HLA in healthy donors. PCR primers comprised 60 Vbeta and 13 Jbeta primers. Repertoires were generated with immunoSEQ multiplex PCR, while TCRdb's copy carries only in-frame clones and drops some. This sample carries approximately 140,000 clones, about two thirds of them seen once, and the ten largest clones take 1.6%. Sample: PBMCs. The receptors shown here come from a woman between 18 and 29 years old in good health and CMV-seronegative.

This clone appeared once. This chain links TRBV5-8 with TRBJ1-4, with D possibly TRBD1 on 6 matching bases. Germline CDR1 SGHTS, CDR2 YDEGEE. The CDR3 is 15 residues long. Trimming shortened V by 2 bases and J by 0 bases, and 8 bases separated the two germline ends. CDR3 in amino acids: CASSFEGATNEKLFF. CDR3 nucleotides: TGTGCCAGCAGCTTTGAGGGGGCAACTAATGAAAAACTGTTTTTT.

The chain links TRBV7-2 to TRBJ1-1, with 8 bases aligning to TRBD1. The CDR3 length is 14 residues. V shed 5 bases, J shed 4 bases, and the junction held 6 bases outside the gene matches. CDR1 is SGHTA, CDR2 FQGNSA, per germline. CDR3 in amino acids: CASSPTGGATEAFF. The CDR3 nucleotides are TGTGCCAGCAGCCCTACAGGGGGGGCCACTGAAGCTTTCTTT. Full variable domain (outside the CDR3, taken from reference TRBV7-2 and TRBJ1-1): GAGVSQSPSNKVTEKGKDVELRCDPISGHTALYWYRQSLGQGLEFLIYFQGNSAPDKSGLPSDRFSAERTGGSVSTLTIQRTQQEDSAVYLCASSPTGGATEAFFGQGTRLTVV.

The chain has TRBV18 and TRBJ1-1, with D maybe TRBD1 (6 bases). V gave up 2 bases and J gave up 5 bases, with 9 bases separating them. In germline, CDR1 is KGHSH, CDR2 LQKENI. The CDR3 totals 13 residues. CDR3 DNA sequence: TGTGCCAGCTCACCAGGCAGGGGAACTGAAGCTTTCTTT. Translated: CASSPGRGTEAFF.

This chain connects TRBV7-2 to TRBJ2-4, with 12 bases identical to TRBD2. The CDR3 runs to 17 residues. J gave up 2 bases and V 5 bases, and 7 bases lay outside the gene matches. Germline-derived CDR1 and CDR2 are SGHTA and FQGNSA. The chain's CDR3 is CASSPLAGGMTKNIQYF. Here the CDR3 DNA reads TGTGCCAGCAGCCCCCTAGCGGGAGGGATGACCAAAAACATTCAGTACTTC.

The chain is built from TRBV19 and TRBJ2-7, with TRBD2 matching over 10 bases. Germline V gene lookup returns CDR1 LNHDA and CDR2 SQIVND (reference sequence). V lost 1 base and J lost 1; bases outside the gene matches: 7. The CDR3 totals 17 residues. CDR3 DNA: TGTGCCAGTAGTATAGGAGCGGGGGGGCCTAAATCCTACGAGCAGTACTTC. Encoded protein: CASSIGAGGPKSYEQYF.

The chain employs TRBV5-4 and TRBJ2-1; TRBD2 agrees at 9 bases. Germline V gene lookup returns CDR1 SGHNT and CDR2 YYREEE (reference sequence). Trimming removed 0 bases from V and 9 bases from J; junction bases left unmatched: 4. CDR3 length equals 14 residues. The CDR3 bases are TGTGCCAGCAGCTTGGTAGCGGGGGTCGGTGAGCAGTTCTTC. Its protein is CASSLVAGVGEQFF.

This clone occurred a few times. Here the CDR3 DNA reads TGTGCCAGCAGCCTCCGTCCCGGGACAGGGGGCGATGGCTACACCTTC. Translating it yields CASSLRPGTGGDGYTF. The gene calls are TRBV9 and TRBJ1-2, with 12 bases matching TRBD1. J gave up 6 bases and V 4 bases, and 10 bases lay outside the gene matches. The CDR3 is 16 residues long. Germline CDR1 reads SGDLS; CDR2 reads YYNGEE.

The chain joins TRBV5-4 to TRBJ2-7; 8 nucleotides agree with TRBD1. CDR3 length equals 15 residues. The germline V gene encodes CDR1 SGHNT and CDR2 YYREEE (reference sequence). With V trimmed by 5 bases and J by 3 bases, 10 bases remained unmatched. The DNA for the CDR3 is TGTGCCAGCAGACTGGACAGGGATGGATTCTACGAGCAGTACTTC. This translates into CASRLDRDGFYEQYF.

This clone was detected a few times. CDR3 coding DNA: TGCGCCAGCAGCCAATTCAGGGCCGGGAGTGAAAAACTGTTTTTT. Residues: CASSQFRAGSEKLFF. The genes are TRBV4-3 and TRBJ1-4; perhaps TRBD1 as D (5 bases). With 2 bases removed from V and 7 bases from J, the gap between germline ends came to 14 bases. The CDR3 runs to 15 residues. Germline CDR1 is LGHNA and CDR2 is YSLEER.

V and J are TRBV6-1 and TRBJ1-5; 10 bases map to TRBD1. J lost 4 bases, V lost 4 bases, and 4 bases had no gene match. Germline V CDR1 and CDR2: MNHNS, SASEGT. The CDR3 is 15 amino acids. The CDR3 DNA reads TGTGCCAGCAGTGGACGGACAGGGGGGAATCAGCCCCAGCATTTT. Translation: CASSGRTGGNQPQHF.

This clone was counted once. This chain joins TRBV5-4 and TRBJ2-1; D call uncertain. With 6 bases removed from V and 5 bases from J, the gap between germline ends came to 9 bases. From germline, CDR1 is SGHNT and CDR2 YYREEE (reference sequence). The CDR3 extends over 12 amino acids. Here the CDR3 DNA reads TGTGCCAGCATTGGCAGTGACAATGAGCAGTTCTTC. This sequence encodes CASIGSDNEQFF.

This clone was recorded a few times. V is TRBV19 and J is TRBJ1-1, with D perhaps TRBD1 (5 bases). Germline CDR1 is LNHDA and CDR2 is SQIVND (reference sequence). This CDR3 has 14 residues. V was trimmed by 5 bases and J by 5 bases, leaving 15 bases between them. The CDR3 DNA sequence: TGTGCCAGTAGTCCGCTAGGGGTCGGGACTGAAGCTTTCTTT. Protein sequence: CASSPLGVGTEAFF. Looking up the rest from reference TRBV19 and TRBJ1-1 gives the full variable domain: DGGITQSPKYLFRKEGQNVTLSCEQNLNHDAMYWYRQDPGQGLRLIYYSQIVNDFQKGDIAEGYSVSREKKESFPLTVTSAQKNPTAFYLCASSPLGVGTEAFFGQGTRLTVV.

This chain joins TRBV18 and TRBJ2-1; 9 bases match TRBD1. The junction had 9 bases not matched to a gene; V was cut back by 5 bases and J by 4 bases. Germline V CDR1 and CDR2: KGHSH, LQKENI. The CDR3 has 16 residues. CDR3 amino acids: CASSVPGQGWYNEQFF. The CDR3 DNA is TGTGCCAGCTCAGTTCCGGGACAGGGTTGGTACAATGAGCAGTTCTTC.

V usage is TRBV7-9 and J usage is TRBJ2-5; possibly TRBD2 for D (6 bases). There are 12 residues in the CDR3. V shed 4 bases and J shed 14 bases, with 17 bases lying between them. Germline CDR1 is SEHNR and CDR2 is FQNEAQ (reference sequence). The CDR3 loop is CASSSAGTPPYF. The CDR3 DNA reads TGTGCCAGCAGCTCGGCAGGGACTCCCCCCTACTTC.

The chain employs TRBV6-4 and TRBJ1-3; D is unresolved. Germline V gives CDR1 MRHNA, CDR2 SNTAGT. V shed 2 bases and J shed 0 bases, with 8 bases lying between them. The CDR3 has 15 residues. CDR3 DNA sequence: TGTGCCAGCAGTGACGCGAGATACTCTGGAAACACCATATATTTT. It translates to CASSDARYSGNTIYF.

This chain joins TRBV29-1 and TRBJ1-2; D is unclear. The CDR3 contains 13 residues. Germline lookup yields CDR1 SQVTM and CDR2 ANQGSEA. V shed 0 bases and J shed 5 bases, with 10 bases lying between them. Here the CDR3 DNA reads TGCAGCGTTGAAGATGCGGCCCAATATGGCTACACCTTC. This encodes CSVEDAAQYGYTF.

The chain couples TRBV29-1 to TRBJ2-5, with a weak D call TRBD2 (6 bases). The DNA end is more similar to TRBJ2-7, so the J call may be wrong. The length of the CDR3 is 13 residues. CDR1 and CDR2 from the germline V gene are SQVTM and ANQGSEA. CDR3 region: CSVLTGSSYEQYF. CDR3 DNA sequence: TGCAGCGTCCTGACCGGGAGCTCCTACGAGCAGTACTTC.

On this clone: The same CDR3 can be traced to other DNA sequences in this sample. The rearrangement links TRBV5-1 to TRBJ2-7; 12 nucleotides match TRBD2. Per the germline V gene, CDR1 is SGHRS and CDR2 is YFSETQ. Losses at the gene ends were 3 bases for V and 1 base for J; bases not matched to a gene: 2. The CDR3 is 15 amino acids. The CDR3: CASSSLAGGSYEQYF. CDR3 DNA sequence: TGCGCCAGCAGCTCACTAGCGGGGGGTTCCTACGAGCAGTACTTC.

The V call is TRBV25-1, the J call TRBJ2-7; perhaps TRBD1 as D (6 bases). V shed 3 bases and J shed 7 bases, with 19 bases lying between them. Germline V CDR1 and CDR2: MGHDK, SYGVNS. This CDR3 is built from 15 residues. The CDR3 bases are TGTGCCAGCAGTGATCACGGAAGGGGGACCGTAGAGCAGTACTTC. Its translation: CASSDHGRGTVEQYF.

This chain joins TRBV6-4 and TRBJ1-1, with no clear D. V lost 2 bases, J lost 6 bases, and 10 bases lay in between. Per germline, CDR1 MRHNA and CDR2 SNTAGT. The CDR3 extends over 13 amino acids. The CDR3: CASSDPGSPEAFF. CDR3 in DNA: TGTGCCAGCAGTGACCCCGGGTCCCCTGAAGCTTTCTTT.

V usage is TRBV7-2 and J usage is TRBJ1-2; the match to TRBD1 covers 7 bases. The CDR3 covers 15 residues. From germline, CDR1 is SGHTA and CDR2 FQGNSA. V lost 5 bases to trimming and J lost 4 bases; unmatched junction nucleotides: 10. CDR3: CASSPRQGWGYGYTF. In DNA, the CDR3 is TGTGCCAGCAGCCCCCGACAGGGATGGGGCTATGGCTACACCTTC.

The gene calls are TRBV29-1 and TRBJ1-1; D is possibly TRBD1 (5 bases). V was shortened by 3 bases and J by 0 bases, with 14 bases between the two germline ends. Germline values: CDR1 SQVTM, CDR2 ANQGSEA. CDR3 length equals 15 residues. The CDR3 DNA sequence: TGCAGCGTTGAGGGGCGACAGAGCCTGAACACTGAAGCTTTCTTT. It codes for CSVEGRQSLNTEAFF.